This is a list of T cell receptor beta chains from one sample in a study of blood T cell repertoires in COVID-19. Assay: immunoSEQ multiplex PCR; the TCRdb copy retains only in-frame clones and omits some. This sample has about 50,000 clones, with more than 70% found just once. Material for sequencing was peripheral blood. These receptors all come from a woman aged 60 to 75 with acute or convalescent COVID-19. CDR3s include the opening cysteine and the closing phenylalanine or tryptophan. The D gene is left open where the match is weak. Clone size is not always given. Where it is, it says once, few, many or a class for expanded clones.

v_gene: TRBV2
j_gene: TRBJ2-1
d_gene: TRBD2
abundance: .
len: 18
CDR3aa: CASSQTSGGPRSYNEQFF
CDR3nt: TGTGCCAGCAGCCAAACTAGCGGGGGACCCAGGTCCTACAATGAGCAGTTCTTC

v_gene: TRBV12-3/TRBV12-4
j_gene: TRBJ1-1
d_gene: .
abundance: few
len: 13
CDR3aa: CASSSGSFTEAFF
CDR3nt: TGTGCCAGCAGTTCAGGATCATTCACTGAAGCTTTCTTT

v_gene: TRBV14
j_gene: TRBJ1-3
d_gene: .
abundance: .
len: 17
CDR3aa: CASSQDLAFFSGNTIYF
CDR3nt: TGTGCCAGCAGCCAAGATTTAGCGTTCTTCTCTGGAAACACCATATATTTT

v_gene: TRBV7-9
j_gene: TRBJ1-2
d_gene: TRBD1
abundance: .
len: 17
CDR3aa: CASSPRPGQGATGGYTF
CDR3nt: TGTGCCAGCAGCCCCAGACCGGGACAGGGGGCGACGGGTGGCTACACCTTC

v_gene: TRBV20-1
j_gene: TRBJ1-3
d_gene: TRBD1
abundance: .
len: 12
CDR3aa: CSASDRGHTIYF
CDR3nt: TGCAGTGCTAGTGACAGGGGACACACCATATATTTT

v_gene: TRBV2
j_gene: TRBJ2-1
d_gene: .
abundance: .
len: 15
CDR3aa: CASSGPGYGYNEQFF
CDR3nt: TGTGCCAGCAGTGGACCAGGGTACGGTTACAATGAGCAGTTCTTC

v_gene: TRBV5-5
j_gene: TRBJ1-5
d_gene: .
abundance: .
len: 15
CDR3aa: CASSLGGGVNQPQHF
CDR3nt: TGTGCCAGCAGCTTGGGGGGGGGCGTCAATCAGCCCCAGCATTTT

v_gene: TRBV7-5
j_gene: TRBJ2-7
d_gene: .
abundance: .
len: 13
CDR3aa: CAPRGDNSYEQYF
CDR3nt: TGTGCCCCTCGTGGGGACAACTCCTACGAGCAGTACTTC

v_gene: TRBV3-1/TRBV3-2
j_gene: TRBJ1-5
d_gene: .
abundance: .
len: 15
CDR3aa: CASSQGTTSNQPQHF
CDR3nt: TGTGCCAGCAGCCAAGGGACAACTAGCAATCAGCCCCAGCATTTT

v_gene: TRBV7-9
j_gene: TRBJ1-6
d_gene: .
abundance: .
len: 16
CDR3aa: CASSLTAPQGNSPLHF
CDR3nt: TGTGCCAGCAGCCTTACGGCCCCCCAGGGGAATTCACCCCTCCACTTT

v_gene: TRBV18
j_gene: TRBJ2-7
d_gene: .
abundance: .
len: 13
CDR3aa: CASSPANTYEQYF
CDR3nt: TGTGCCAGCTCACCTGCTAATACCTACGAGCAGTACTTC

v_gene: TRBV5-1
j_gene: TRBJ1-4
d_gene: .
abundance: .
len: 15
CDR3aa: CASSLQLTPNEKLFF
CDR3nt: TGCGCCAGCAGCCTACAGCTCACTCCTAATGAAAAACTGTTTTTT

v_gene: TRBV7-2
j_gene: TRBJ2-1
d_gene: TRBD2
abundance: .
len: 13
CDR3aa: CASSLGLAGPQFF
CDR3nt: TGTGCCAGCAGCTTGGGACTAGCGGGGCCCCAGTTCTTC

v_gene: TRBV13
j_gene: TRBJ1-1
d_gene: TRBD1
abundance: .
len: 17
CDR3aa: CASNTKGDRGGDTEAFF
CDR3nt: TGTGCCAGCAACACTAAAGGGGACAGGGGGGGAGACACTGAAGCTTTCTTT

v_gene: TRBV20-1
j_gene: TRBJ1-1
d_gene: .
abundance: .
len: 11
CDR3aa: CSAHRDSVAFF
CDR3nt: TGCAGTGCTCACAGGGATAGCGTGGCTTTCTTT

v_gene: TRBV5-1
j_gene: TRBJ1-1
d_gene: .
abundance: once
len: 13
CDR3aa: CASSLTGTPEAFF
CDR3nt: TGCGCCAGCAGCTTGACAGGGACCCCTGAAGCTTTCTTT

v_gene: TRBV19
j_gene: TRBJ1-1
d_gene: TRBD1
abundance: .
len: 16
CDR3aa: CASRQQGAGLGTEAFF
CDR3nt: TGTGCCAGTAGGCAACAGGGGGCCGGCCTAGGCACTGAAGCTTTCTTT

v_gene: TRBV5-6
j_gene: TRBJ2-3
d_gene: .
abundance: .
len: 15
CDR3aa: CASSLRRGSTDTQYF
CDR3nt: TGTGCCAGCAGCTTGAGACGAGGGAGCACAGATACGCAGTATTTT

v_gene: TRBV27
j_gene: TRBJ2-5
d_gene: TRBD2
abundance: .
len: 16
CDR3aa: CASSLFSGGRRETQYF
CDR3nt: TGTGCCAGCAGTTTATTCAGCGGGGGGAGGCGAGAGACCCAGTACTTC

v_gene: TRBV6-5
j_gene: TRBJ2-5
d_gene: TRBD1
abundance: .
len: 14
CDR3aa: CASTFGQGQETQYF
CDR3nt: TGTGCCAGCACCTTCGGACAGGGCCAAGAGACCCAGTACTTC

v_gene: TRBV6-1
j_gene: TRBJ1-4
d_gene: TRBD1
abundance: .
len: 16
CDR3aa: CASSVSGDRLNEKLFF
CDR3nt: TGTGCCAGCAGTGTTTCCGGGGACAGGCTCAATGAAAAACTGTTTTTT

v_gene: TRBV21-1
j_gene: TRBJ1-1
d_gene: .
abundance: .
len: 15
CDR3aa: CASSNGGQSNTEAFF
CDR3nt: TGTGCCAGCAGCAATGGGGGACAGTCTAACACTGAAGCTTTCTTT

v_gene: TRBV6-5
j_gene: TRBJ1-3
d_gene: TRBD1
abundance: .
len: 14
CDR3aa: CASSGGQGRNTIYF
CDR3nt: TGTGCCAGCAGCGGAGGACAGGGCAGAAACACCATATATTTT

v_gene: TRBV7-7
j_gene: TRBJ2-3
d_gene: TRBD2
abundance: .
len: 15
CDR3aa: CASSPQTSGKDTQYF
CDR3nt: TGTGCCAGCAGCCCCCAGACTAGCGGGAAAGATACGCAGTATTTT

v_gene: TRBV5-6
j_gene: TRBJ1-2
d_gene: TRBD1
abundance: once
len: 13
CDR3aa: CASSLAGGIGYTF
CDR3nt: TGTGCCAGCAGCTTAGCAGGGGGTATTGGCTACACCTTC

v_gene: TRBV19
j_gene: TRBJ1-5
d_gene: .
abundance: .
len: 15
CDR3aa: CASSMGRGGNQPQHF
CDR3nt: TGTGCCAGTAGTATGGGCCGCGGGGGCAATCAGCCCCAGCATTTT

v_gene: TRBV30
j_gene: TRBJ1-1
d_gene: TRBD1
abundance: .
len: 13
CDR3aa: CAWSGQGMNRAFF
CDR3nt: TGTGCCTGGTCGGGACAGGGAATGAATAGAGCTTTCTTT

v_gene: TRBV18
j_gene: TRBJ1-4
d_gene: .
abundance: .
len: 14
CDR3aa: CASSPKRLDEKLFF
CDR3nt: TGTGCCAGCTCACCAAAGCGTTTGGATGAAAAACTGTTTTTT

v_gene: TRBV30
j_gene: TRBJ2-2
d_gene: .
abundance: .
len: 14
CDR3aa: CAWTQTEGRRELFF
CDR3nt: TGTGCCTGGACCCAAACTGAGGGGAGGAGGGAGCTGTTTTTT